The 10 T cell receptor beta chains presented below share a single source sample, sequenced in a study of shared clonotypes between healthy human individuals. The table came from immunoSEQ multiplex PCR; TCRdb's copy has only in-frame clones and leaves some out. The sample includes about 590,000 clones, about 95% of them seen just once. Terminally differentiated effector memory CD45RA+ cells were left out of the naive CD8 fraction, which was CD45RO-negative and positively selected for CCR7. What was sequenced was naive CD8+ T cells sorted from blood. Receptors originate from a woman aged 25 to 39 in good health.

The rearrangement uses TRBV13 and TRBJ2-1, with TRBD2 identical over 8 bases. Germline CDR1 reads PRHDT; CDR2 reads FYEKMQ (reference sequence). The CDR3 contains 16 residues. Trimming cost V 4 bases and J 1 base; bases outside gene matches: 6. The CDR3 sequence is CASSYALAESYNEQFF. CDR3 DNA sequence: TGTGCCAGCAGCTACGCACTAGCGGAGTCCTACAATGAGCAGTTCTTC. The full variable domain, completed using reference TRBV13 and TRBJ2-1, is AAGVIQSPRHLIKEKRETATLKCYPIPRHDTVYWYQQGPGQDPQFLISFYEKMQSDKGSIPDRFSAQQFSDYHSELNMSSLELGDSALYFCASSYALAESYNEQFFGPGTRLTVL.

The chain couples TRBV7-9 to TRBJ2-7; no clear D gene. V lost 1 base, J lost 7 bases, and 8 bases lay in between. Per the germline V gene, CDR1 is SEHNR and CDR2 is FQNEAQ (reference sequence). The CDR3 extends over 12 amino acids. CDR3: CASSLEAREQYF. The CDR3 bases are TGTGCCAGCAGCTTAGAGGCTCGGGAGCAGTACTTC.

The rearrangement uses TRBV9 and TRBJ2-1; D possibly corresponds to TRBD2 (5 bases). The CDR3 is made up of 16 amino acids. The V end lost 0 bases, the J end lost 5 bases, and 15 bases lay between the germline ends. Germline CDR1 and CDR2: SGDLS and YYNGEE. The CDR3, as DNA: TGTGCCAGCAGCGTAGCTCCCGGGGATAGCAACAATGAGCAGTTCTTC. Translation gives CASSVAPGDSNNEQFF.

The chain's CDR3 is CASSDTVSFAEAFF. Here the CDR3 DNA reads TGTGCCAGCAGCGATACGGTCAGTTTTGCTGAAGCTTTCTTT. The chain has TRBV7-8 and TRBJ1-1; D not resolved. Trimming shortened V by 5 bases and J by 6 bases, and 16 bases separated the two germline ends. The CDR3 length is 14 residues. Looked up from germline, CDR1 is SGHVS and CDR2 is FQNEAQ.

This clone was seen once. The chain combines TRBV4-1 with TRBJ2-2; 9 bases map to TRBD1. The CDR3 has 16 residues. Germline CDR1 reads MGHRA; CDR2 reads YSYEKL. V dropped 4 bases and J dropped 6; count of bases not matched to a gene: 9. CDR3 protein: CASSRIQGALSGELFF. CDR3 sequence (DNA): TGCGCCAGCAGCCGAATACAGGGGGCTCTGTCCGGGGAGCTGTTTTTT.

The chain combines TRBV19 with TRBJ2-7, with D maybe TRBD2 (5 bases). CDR1 is LNHDA and CDR2 is SQIVND in the germline V gene (reference sequence). Trimming pared 5 bases from V and 3 bases from J, leaving 11 bases between. The CDR3 is made up of 13 amino acids. Here the CDR3 reads CASSAQGSYEQYF. The CDR3 region has the DNA TGTGCCAGTAGTGCACAAGGGAGCTACGAGCAGTACTTC.

This chain links TRBV27 with TRBJ2-7, with 8 bases that match TRBD1. This CDR3 is 15 amino acids long. V dropped 6 bases and J dropped 4; count of bases not matched to a gene: 11. CDR1 and CDR2 (germline): MNHEY, SMNVEV (reference sequence). CDR3 sequence (DNA): TGTGCCAGCAGAACTAGACAGGGGAATCGATACGAGCAGTACTTC. This encodes CASRTRQGNRYEQYF.

This clone was found once. This chain joins TRBV28 and TRBJ1-2; D is unclear. CDR3 length: 13 residues. Germline V gives CDR1 MDHEN, CDR2 SYDVKM. Trimming left V 2 bases short and J 4 bases short, with 8 bases between. The CDR3 bases are TGTGCCAGCAGTTTACGGACCGCCTATGGCTACACCTTC. Residues: CASSLRTAYGYTF.

This chain joins TRBV7-9 and TRBJ1-5; D call uncertain. Trimming cost V 1 base and J 6 bases, with 4 bases left between them. This CDR3 comprises 12 residues. Germline CDR1 and CDR2: SEHNR and FQNEAQ (reference sequence). CDR3 sequence: CASSLGFQPQHF. The CDR3 coding sequence is TGTGCCAGCAGCTTAGGGTTTCAGCCCCAGCATTTT.

The genes are TRBV10-3 and TRBJ1-2; 10 bases line up with TRBD1. CDR3 size: 15 residues. V was pared by 8 bases and J by 7 bases, with 13 bases of the junction left unmatched. Germline V gene data show CDR1 as ENHRY and CDR2 as SYGVKD. The CDR3 spells CAISGTGAVMGGYTF. The CDR3 nucleotides read TGTGCCATCTCCGGGACAGGGGCGGTAATGGGTGGCTACACCTTC.